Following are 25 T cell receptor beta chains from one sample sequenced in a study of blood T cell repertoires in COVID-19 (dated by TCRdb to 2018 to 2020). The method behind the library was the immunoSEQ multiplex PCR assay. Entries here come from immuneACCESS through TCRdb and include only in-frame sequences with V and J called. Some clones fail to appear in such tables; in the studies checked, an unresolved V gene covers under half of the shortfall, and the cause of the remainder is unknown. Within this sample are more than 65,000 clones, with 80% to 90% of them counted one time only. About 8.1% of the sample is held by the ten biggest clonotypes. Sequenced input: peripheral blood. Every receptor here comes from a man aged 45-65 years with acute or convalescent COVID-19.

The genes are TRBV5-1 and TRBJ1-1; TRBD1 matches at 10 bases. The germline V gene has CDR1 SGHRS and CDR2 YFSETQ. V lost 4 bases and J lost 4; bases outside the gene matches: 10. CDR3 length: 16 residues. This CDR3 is CASSEGTGVDGTEAFF. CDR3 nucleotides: TGCGCCAGCAGCGAGGGGACAGGGGTTGACGGCACTGAAGCTTTCTTT.

The CDR3 nucleotides read TGTGCCAGCAGCCCGACAGTCAATCAGCCCCAGCATTTT. Its protein product is CASSPTVNQPQHF. V and J are TRBV7-3 and TRBJ1-5; tentatively, D is TRBD1 (5 bases). Germline CDR1 SGHTA, CDR2 FQGTGA. The V end was cut by 5 bases, the J end by 3 bases, with 8 bases between. This CDR3 is built from 13 residues.

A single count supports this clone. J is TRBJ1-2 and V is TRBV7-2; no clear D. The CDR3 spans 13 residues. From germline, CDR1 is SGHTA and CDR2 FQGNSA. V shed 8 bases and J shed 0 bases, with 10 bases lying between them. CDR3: CASGSPANYGYTF. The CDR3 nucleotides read TGTGCCAGCGGCTCCCCGGCTAACTATGGCTACACCTTC.

CDR3 in amino acids: CASSSGQVTEAFF. The CDR3 DNA reads TGTGCCAGCTCATCCGGACAGGTCACTGAAGCTTTCTTT. This chain connects TRBV18 to TRBJ1-1, with TRBD1 matching over 7 bases. In germline, CDR1 is KGHSH, CDR2 LQKENI. The CDR3 runs to 13 residues. V shed 5 bases and J 4 bases; nucleotides not matched to a gene: 4.

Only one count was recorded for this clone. CDR3 nucleotides: TGTGCCAGCAGCCAAAATATCGCTAGCGAGCAGTACTTC. This translates into CASSQNIASEQYF. The chain joins TRBV3-1 (or the pseudogene TRBV3-2) to TRBJ2-7, with D uncertain. V was shortened by 2 bases and J by 6 bases, with 11 bases between the two germline ends. Looked up from germline, CDR1 is LGHDT and CDR2 is YNNKEL (reference sequence). The CDR3 has 13 amino acids.

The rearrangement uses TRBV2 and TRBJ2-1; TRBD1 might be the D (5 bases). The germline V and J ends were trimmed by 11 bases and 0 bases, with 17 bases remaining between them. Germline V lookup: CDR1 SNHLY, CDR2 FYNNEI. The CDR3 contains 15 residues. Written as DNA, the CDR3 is TGTGCCGGCCAAGATGGACAACTCTCCTACAATGAGCAGTTCTTC. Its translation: CAGQDGQLSYNEQFF.

CDR3: CASSHLGGQGAAGTEAFF. CDR3 nucleotide sequence: TGTGCCAGCTCACATCTGGGGGGACAGGGGGCTGCAGGGACTGAAGCTTTCTTT. This chain connects TRBV19 to TRBJ1-1, with 12 bases fitting TRBD1. V lost 9 bases, J lost 5 bases, and 19 bases stayed unmatched. This CDR3 contains 18 residues. From germline, CDR1 is LNHDA and CDR2 SQIVND (reference sequence). Full variable domain (rest looked up from reference TRBV19 and TRBJ1-1): DGGITQSPKYLFRKEGQNVTLSCEQNLNHDAMYWYRQDPGQGLRLIYYSQIVNDFQKGDIAEGYSVSREKKESFPLTVTSAQKNPTAFYLCASSHLGGQGAAGTEAFFGQGTRLTVV.

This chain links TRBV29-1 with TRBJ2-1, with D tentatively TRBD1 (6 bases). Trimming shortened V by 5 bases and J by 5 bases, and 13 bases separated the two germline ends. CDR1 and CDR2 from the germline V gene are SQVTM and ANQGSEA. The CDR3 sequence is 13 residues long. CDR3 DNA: TGCAGCGTTTTAAGGACAGCAGACAATGAGCAGTTCTTC. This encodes CSVLRTADNEQFF.

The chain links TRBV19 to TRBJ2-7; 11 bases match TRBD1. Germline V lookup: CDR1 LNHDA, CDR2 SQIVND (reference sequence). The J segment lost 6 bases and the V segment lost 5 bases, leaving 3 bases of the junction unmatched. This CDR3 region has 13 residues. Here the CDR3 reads CASSWDRGSEQYF. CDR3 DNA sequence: TGTGCCAGTAGTTGGGACAGGGGGAGCGAGCAGTACTTC.

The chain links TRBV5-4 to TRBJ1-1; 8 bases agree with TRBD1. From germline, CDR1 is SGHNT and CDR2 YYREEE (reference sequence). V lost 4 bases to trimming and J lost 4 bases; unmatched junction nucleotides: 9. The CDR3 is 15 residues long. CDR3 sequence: CASSRSGGSSTEAFF. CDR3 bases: TGTGCCAGCAGCCGCTCAGGGGGCTCTAGCACTGAAGCTTTCTTT.

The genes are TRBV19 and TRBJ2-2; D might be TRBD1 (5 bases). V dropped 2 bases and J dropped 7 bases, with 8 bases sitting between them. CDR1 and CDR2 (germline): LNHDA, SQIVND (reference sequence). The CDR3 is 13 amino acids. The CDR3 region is CASSIRQSGELFF. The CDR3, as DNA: TGTGCCAGTAGTATACGACAGAGCGGGGAGCTGTTTTTT.

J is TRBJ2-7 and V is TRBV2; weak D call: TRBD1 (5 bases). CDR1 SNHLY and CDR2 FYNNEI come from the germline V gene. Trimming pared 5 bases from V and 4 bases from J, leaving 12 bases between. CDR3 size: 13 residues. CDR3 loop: CASSRQTAYEQYV. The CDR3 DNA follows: TGTGCCAGCAGTCGACAGACCGCTTACGAGCAGTACGTC.

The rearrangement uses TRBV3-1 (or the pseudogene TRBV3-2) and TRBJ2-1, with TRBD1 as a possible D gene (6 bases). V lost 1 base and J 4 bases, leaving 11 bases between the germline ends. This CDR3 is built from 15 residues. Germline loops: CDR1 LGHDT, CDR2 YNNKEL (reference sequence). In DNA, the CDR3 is TGTGCCAGCAGCCAAGCGCAGGGGTTGTACAATGAGCAGTTCTTC. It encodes CASSQAQGLYNEQFF.

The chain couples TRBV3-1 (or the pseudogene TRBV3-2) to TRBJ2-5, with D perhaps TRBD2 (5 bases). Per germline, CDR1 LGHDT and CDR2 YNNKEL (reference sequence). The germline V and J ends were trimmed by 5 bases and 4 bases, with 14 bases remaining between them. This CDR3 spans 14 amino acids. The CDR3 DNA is TGTGCCAGCAGCGGCTGGCCGGACTCAGAGACCCAGTACTTC. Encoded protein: CASSGWPDSETQYF.

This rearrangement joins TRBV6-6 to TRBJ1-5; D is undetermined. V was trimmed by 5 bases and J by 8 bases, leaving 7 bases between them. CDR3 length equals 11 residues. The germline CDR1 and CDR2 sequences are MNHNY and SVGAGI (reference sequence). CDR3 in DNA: TGTGCCAGCAGTAAAGGAGAGCCCCAGCATTTT. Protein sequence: CASSKGEPQHF.

The CDR3 loop reads CASSSGAGGFNEQYV. CDR3 coding DNA: TGTGCCAGCAGTTCGGGAGCGGGGGGGTTCAACGAGCAGTACGTC. This chain links TRBV6-6 with TRBJ2-7, with 10 bases that match TRBD2. CDR1 is MNHNY, CDR2 SVGAGI, per germline (reference sequence). The V and J ends lost 4 bases and 5 bases, in that order; junction bases with no gene match: 8. This CDR3 has 15 residues.

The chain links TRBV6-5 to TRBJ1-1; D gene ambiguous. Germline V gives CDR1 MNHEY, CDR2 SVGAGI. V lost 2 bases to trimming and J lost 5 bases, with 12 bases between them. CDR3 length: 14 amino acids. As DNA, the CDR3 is TGTGCCAGCAGTTACGGCGGGAGGGAAACTGAAGCTTTCTTT. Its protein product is CASSYGGRETEAFF.

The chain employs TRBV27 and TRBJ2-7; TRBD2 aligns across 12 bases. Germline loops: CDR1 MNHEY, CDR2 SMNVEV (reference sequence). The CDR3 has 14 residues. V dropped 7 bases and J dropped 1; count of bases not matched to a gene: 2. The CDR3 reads CASKLAGGSYEQYV. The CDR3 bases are TGTGCCAGCAAACTAGCGGGGGGATCCTACGAGCAGTACGTC.

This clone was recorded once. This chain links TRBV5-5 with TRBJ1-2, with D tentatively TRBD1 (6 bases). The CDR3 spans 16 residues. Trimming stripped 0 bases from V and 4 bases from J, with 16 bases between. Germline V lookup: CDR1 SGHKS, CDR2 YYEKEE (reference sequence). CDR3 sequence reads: CASSLDTGSSLYGYTF. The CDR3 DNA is TGTGCCAGCAGCTTGGATACAGGGAGTTCCCTCTATGGCTACACCTTC.

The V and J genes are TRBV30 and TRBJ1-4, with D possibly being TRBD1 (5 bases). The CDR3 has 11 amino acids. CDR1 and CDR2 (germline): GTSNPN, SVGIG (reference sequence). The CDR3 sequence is CAGEANEKLFF. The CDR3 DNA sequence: TGTGCGGGGGAGGCTAATGAAAAACTGTTTTTT.

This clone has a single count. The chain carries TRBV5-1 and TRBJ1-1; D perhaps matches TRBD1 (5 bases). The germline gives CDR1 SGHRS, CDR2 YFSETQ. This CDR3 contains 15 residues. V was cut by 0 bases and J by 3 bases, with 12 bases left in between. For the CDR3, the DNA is TGCGCCAGCAGCTTGGATGGGGCGCCGGACACTGAAGCTTTCTTT. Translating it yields CASSLDGAPDTEAFF.

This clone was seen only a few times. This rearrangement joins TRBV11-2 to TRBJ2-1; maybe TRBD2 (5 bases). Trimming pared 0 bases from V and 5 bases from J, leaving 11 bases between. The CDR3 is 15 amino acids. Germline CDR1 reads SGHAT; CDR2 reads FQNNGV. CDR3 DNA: TGTGCCAGCAGCTTAGAACCTAGCCCGAACAATGAGCAGTTCTTC. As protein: CASSLEPSPNNEQFF.

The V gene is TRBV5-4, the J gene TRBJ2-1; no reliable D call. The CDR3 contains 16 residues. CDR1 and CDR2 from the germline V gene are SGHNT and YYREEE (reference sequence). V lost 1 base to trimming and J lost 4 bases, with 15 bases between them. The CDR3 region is CASSLIRLQPYNEQFF. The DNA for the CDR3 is TGTGCCAGCAGCTTGATAAGACTTCAACCATACAATGAGCAGTTCTTC.

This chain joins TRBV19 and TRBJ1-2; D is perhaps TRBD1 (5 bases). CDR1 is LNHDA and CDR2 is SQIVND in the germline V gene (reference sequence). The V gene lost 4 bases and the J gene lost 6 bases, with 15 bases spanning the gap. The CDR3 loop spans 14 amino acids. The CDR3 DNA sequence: TGTGCCAGTAGTAGCGGACGGACAACTGATGGCTACACCTTC. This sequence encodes CASSSGRTTDGYTF.

CDR3 DNA sequence: TGCGCCAGCAGCTTGGAGGCAGGTCCCCCCTACGAGCAGTACTTC. Translation gives CASSLEAGPPYEQYF. The chain couples TRBV5-1 to TRBJ2-7; D is uncertain. Trimming left V 0 bases short and J 2 bases short, with 12 bases between. The CDR3 sequence is 15 residues long. Germline CDR1 is SGHRS and CDR2 is YFSETQ.